Shown below are 14 T cell receptor beta chains from a single sample sequenced in a study of early T cells in non-severe SARS-CoV-2 infection. TCRdb independently ran MiXCR on the 5' RACE reads; one entry per CDR3 protein. The sample shows approximately 31,000 distinct CDR3 sequences, roughly 5.7% of them seen only once. Material: whole blood. These receptors came from an adult who was a healthcare worker with PCR-confirmed SARS-CoV-2 infection or an uninfected control (not recorded which).

This clonotype was counted at least ten times. V usage is TRBV20-1 and J usage is TRBJ2-3, with D possibly TRBD2 on 5 matching bases. With 0 bases removed from V and 3 bases from J, the gap between germline ends came to 10 bases. CDR3 length equals 14 residues. Germline V gene sequence: CDR1 DFQATT, CDR2 SNEGSKA (reference sequence). CDR3 protein: CSARDGSGTDTQYF. Here the CDR3 DNA reads TGCAGTGCTAGAGATGGCTCGGGGACAGATACGCAGTATTTT.

The table lists this clonotype with many counts. V is TRBV3-1 and J is TRBJ2-7; D may match TRBD1 or TRBD2 (5 bases each). Trimming removed 4 bases from V and 3 bases from J, with 13 bases in between. The germline gives CDR1 LGHDT, CDR2 YNNKEL (reference sequence). The CDR3 spans 14 residues. The DNA of the CDR3 is TGTGCCAGCAGCCTCGGGGCAGCTCACTACGAGCAGTACTTC. Encoded protein: CASSLGAAHYEQYF.

The chain couples TRBV12-3 or TRBV12-4 to TRBJ2-5; no definite D call. V lost 6 bases, J lost 6 bases, and 17 bases lay in between. CDR3 length: 14 residues. CDR3 coding DNA: TGTGCCAGCAGCTCTACCGGGCCATGGAAGACCCAGTACTTC. Translating gives CASSSTGPWKTQYF.

This clonotype was counted ten times or more. The gene calls are TRBV2 and TRBJ2-5; D remains ambiguous. The germline CDR1 and CDR2 sequences are SNHLY and FYNNEI. V lost 1 base and J 10 bases, leaving 4 bases between the germline ends. CDR3 length: 10 residues. The CDR3 reads CASSEVSQYF. The CDR3 region has the DNA TGTGCCAGCAGTGAAGTAAGCCAGTACTTC.

This clonotype was seen repeatedly, ten times or more. The genes are TRBV6-6 and TRBJ2-7; TRBD2 is a possible D gene (5 bases). This CDR3 region has 14 residues. V was shortened by 6 bases and J by 5 bases, with 17 bases between the two germline ends. From germline, CDR1 is MNHNY and CDR2 SVGAGI (reference sequence). As DNA, the CDR3 is TGTGCCAGCAGAACAGACACATCGGGGAACGAGCAGTACTTC. Protein sequence: CASRTDTSGNEQYF.

This clonotype showed up many times. V usage is TRBV24-1 and J usage is TRBJ2-3; D uncertain. Trimming cost V 4 bases and J 4 bases, with 14 bases left between them. Germline CDR1 and CDR2: KGHDR and SFDVKD. This CDR3 is built from 15 residues. The CDR3 region is CATSDPLETADTQYF. CDR3 DNA: TGTGCCACCAGTGACCCCCTCGAGACGGCAGATACGCAGTATTTT.

This clonotype came up many times. The chain has TRBV10-1 and TRBJ2-7; D unclear. Trimming shortened V by 5 bases and J by 2 bases, and 10 bases separated the two germline ends. The CDR3 has 13 residues. The germline gives CDR1 WNHNN, CDR2 SYGVQD (reference sequence). CDR3 residues: CASSPQATYEQYF. For the CDR3, the DNA is TGCGCCAGCAGTCCCCAGGCCACCTACGAGCAGTACTTC.

J is TRBJ2-1 and V is TRBV5-1; 9 bases match TRBD2. Germline V gene lookup returns CDR1 SGHRS and CDR2 YFSETQ. Trimming at V came to 0 bases and at J to 0 bases, leaving 4 bases not matched to a gene. The CDR3 consists of 17 residues. CDR3 nucleotides: TGCGCCAGCAGCTTGGCCAGCGGGAGGAGCTCCTACAATGAGCAGTTCTTC. This translates into CASSLASGRSSYNEQFF.

This clonotype was counted many times. The chain uses TRBV25-1 and TRBJ1-6; D perhaps matches TRBD1 (5 bases). V dropped 5 bases and J dropped 8 bases, with 25 bases sitting between them. From germline, CDR1 is MGHDK and CDR2 SYGVNS. The CDR3 consists of 18 residues. The CDR3 coding sequence is TGTGCCAGCAGTCCGTCGATGTCCCCCGCCCGGGGCGATTCACCCCTCCACTTT. Translated, it gives CASSPSMSPARGDSPLHF.

In its sample, this clonotype was seen many times. The V call is TRBV6-2 or TRBV6-3, the J call TRBJ2-5; D is perhaps TRBD2 (5 bases). The CDR3 consists of 17 residues. V lost 2 bases to trimming and J lost 1 base, with 17 bases between them. CDR1 is MNHEY and CDR2 is SVGEGT in the germline V gene. This chain's CDR3 is CASSYRPRSSSQETQYF. The CDR3 DNA follows: TGTGCCAGCAGTTACCGCCCCCGGTCTAGCAGCCAAGAGACCCAGTACTTC.

CDR3 loop: CASSLNRDADSGNTIYF. The CDR3 nucleotides read TGCGCCAGCAGCTTAAACCGGGACGCCGACTCTGGAAACACCATATATTTT. The chain recombines TRBV5-1 with TRBJ1-3, with a weak D call TRBD1 (5 bases). The germline V gene has CDR1 SGHRS and CDR2 YFSETQ. The CDR3 runs 17 residues. V lost 2 bases, J lost 0 bases, and 15 bases lay in between.

This clonotype showed up many times. The chain employs TRBV28 and TRBJ1-4; the match to TRBD1 covers 9 bases. The junction had 3 bases not matched to a gene; V was cut back by 6 bases and J by 4 bases. The germline CDR1 and CDR2 sequences are MDHEN and SYDVKM. The CDR3 spans 14 residues. Written as DNA, the CDR3 is TGTGCCAGCAGCCAGACAGGGGGTAATGAAAAACTGTTTTTT. This codes for CASSQTGGNEKLFF.

This clonotype was counted at least ten times. The genes are TRBV5-1 and TRBJ1-1, with D hard to call. Trimming took 0 bases from V and 8 from J, leaving 8 bases between them. CDR1 and CDR2 (germline): SGHRS, YFSETQ. The CDR3 runs to 12 residues. The CDR3 nucleotides are TGCGCCAGCAGCTTGGTCTGGGGAGAAGCTTTCTTT. Its protein is CASSLVWGEAFF. Complete variable domain (other parts from reference TRBV5-1 and TRBJ1-1): KAGVTQTPRYLIKTRGQQVTLSCSPISGHRSVSWYQQTPGQGLQFLFEYFSETQRNKGNFPGRFSGRQFSNSRSEMNVSTLELGDSALYLCASSLVWGEAFFGQGTRLTVV.

The genes are TRBV6-6 and TRBJ1-2; 7 positions agree with TRBD1. This CDR3 is 15 amino acids long. Germline V CDR1 and CDR2: MNHNY, SVGAGI (reference sequence). Trimming cost V 5 bases and J 6 bases; bases outside gene matches: 12. CDR3 in amino acids: CASSQRGGVLDGYTF. CDR3 nucleotide sequence: TGTGCCAGCAGTCAAAGAGGGGGCGTTTTAGATGGCTACACCTTC.